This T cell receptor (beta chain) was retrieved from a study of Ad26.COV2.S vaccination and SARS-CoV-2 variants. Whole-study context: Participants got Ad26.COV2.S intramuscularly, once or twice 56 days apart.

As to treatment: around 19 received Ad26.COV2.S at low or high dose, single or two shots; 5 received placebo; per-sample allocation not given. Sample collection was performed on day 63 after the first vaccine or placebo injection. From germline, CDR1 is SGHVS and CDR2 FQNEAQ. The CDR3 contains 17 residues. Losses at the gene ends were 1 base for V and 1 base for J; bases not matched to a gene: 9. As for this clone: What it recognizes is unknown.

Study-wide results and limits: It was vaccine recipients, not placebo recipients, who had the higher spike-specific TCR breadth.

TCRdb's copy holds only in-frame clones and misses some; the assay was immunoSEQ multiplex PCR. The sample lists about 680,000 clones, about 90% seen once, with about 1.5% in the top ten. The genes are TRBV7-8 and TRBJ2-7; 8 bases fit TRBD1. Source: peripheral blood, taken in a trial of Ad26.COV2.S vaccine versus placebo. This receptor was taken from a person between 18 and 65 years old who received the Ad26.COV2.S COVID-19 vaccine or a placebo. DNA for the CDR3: TGTGCCAGCAGCTTAGTCCGCGGGACAGGAGCTTCCTACGAGCAGTACTTC. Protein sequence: CASSLVRGTGASYEQYF.